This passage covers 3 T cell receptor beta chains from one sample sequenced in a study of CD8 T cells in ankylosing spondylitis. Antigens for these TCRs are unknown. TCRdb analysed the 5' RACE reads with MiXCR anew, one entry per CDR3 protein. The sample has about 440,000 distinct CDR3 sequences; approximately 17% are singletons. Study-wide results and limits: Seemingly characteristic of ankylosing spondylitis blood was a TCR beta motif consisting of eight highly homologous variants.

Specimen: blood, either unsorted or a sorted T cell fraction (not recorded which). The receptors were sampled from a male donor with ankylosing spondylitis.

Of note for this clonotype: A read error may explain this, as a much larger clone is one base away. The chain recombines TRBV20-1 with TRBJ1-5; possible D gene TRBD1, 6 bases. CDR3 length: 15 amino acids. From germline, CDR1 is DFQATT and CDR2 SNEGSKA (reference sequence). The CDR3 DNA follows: TGCAGTGCTAGAGGACTTGACAGGTTTAATCAGCCCCAGCTTTTT. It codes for CSARGLDRFNQPQLF.

The CDR3 here is CASSPRPLSSYEQYF. For the CDR3, the DNA is TGTGCCAGCTCACCAAGGCCTCTGAGCTCCTACGAGCAGTACTTC. V and J are TRBV18 and TRBJ2-7; D unresolved. In germline, CDR1 is KGHSH, CDR2 LQKENI. Trimming shortened V by 2 bases and J by 0 bases, and 11 bases separated the two germline ends. CDR3 size: 15 residues.

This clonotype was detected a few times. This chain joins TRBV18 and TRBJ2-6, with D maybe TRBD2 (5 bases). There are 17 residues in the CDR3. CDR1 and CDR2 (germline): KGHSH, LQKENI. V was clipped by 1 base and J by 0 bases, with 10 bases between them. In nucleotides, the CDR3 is TGTGCCAGCTCACCACAAGAGGGCTCCTCTGGGGCCAACGTCCTGACTTTC. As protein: CASSPQEGSSGANVLTF.